These T cell receptor beta chains were read from a single sample in a study of blood T cell repertoires in COVID-19. Clones were sequenced by immunoSEQ multiplex PCR, and TCRdb holds only the in-frame ones, with some missing. This table has 95,000 to 120,000 clones, 84% appearing once. The sequencing input was peripheral blood. The origin of the receptors is a middle-aged woman with acute or convalescent COVID-19. Both conserved end residues are part of each CDR3. D genes are given only for firm matches. The size entry is marked missing in some rows and otherwise reads once, few, many or a size class.

D: .; J: TRBJ2-7; size: .; V: TRBV6-5; DNA: TGTGCCAGCAGTAGAGACAGGTCGGGCTACGAGCAGTACTTC; CDR3: CASSRDRSGYEQYF
D: TRBD1; J: TRBJ1-5; size: .; V: TRBV27; DNA: TGTGCCAGCAGTTTCCCGGACAGGGGCTCTCCTAGCAATCAGCCCCAGCATTTT; CDR3: CASSFPDRGSPSNQPQHF
D: .; J: TRBJ2-1; size: .; V: TRBV11-2; DNA: TGTGCCAGCAGCTTTAGCGGAGGTTACAATGAGCAGTTCTTC; CDR3: CASSFSGGYNEQFF
D: .; J: TRBJ1-6; size: .; V: TRBV5-1; DNA: TGCGCCAGCAGCTTGGAGGTCTCCCGGAGGTCACCCCTCCACTTT; CDR3: CASSLEVSRRSPLHF
D: .; J: TRBJ2-1; size: .; V: TRBV11-2; DNA: TGTGCCAGCAGTCCTCTTGTGCGGCACAATGAGCAGTTCTTC; CDR3: CASSPLVRHNEQFF
D: .; J: TRBJ1-1; size: once; V: TRBV7-9; DNA: TGTGCCAGCAGCTTTCAAACGGACACTGAAGCTTTCTTT; CDR3: CASSFQTDTEAFF
D: TRBD2; J: TRBJ2-1; size: once; V: TRBV18; DNA: TGTGCCAGCTCACCCCCCGGGGGGAATGGCAATGAGCAGTTCTTC; CDR3: CASSPPGGNGNEQFF
D: .; J: TRBJ2-7; size: few; V: TRBV3-1/TRBV3-2; DNA: TGTGCCAGCAGCCAAGCGGGGACTTACGAGCAGTACTTC; CDR3: CASSQAGTYEQYF
D: TRBD1; J: TRBJ1-1; size: .; V: TRBV5-1; DNA: TGCGCCAGCACCCAGACAGGGGGTAGCACTGAAGCTTTCTTT; CDR3: CASTQTGGSTEAFF
D: .; J: TRBJ1-1; size: once; V: TRBV19; DNA: TGTGCCAGTAGTATTTCTAGAGGACAGACGAACACTGAAGCTTTCTTT; CDR3: CASSISRGQTNTEAFF
D: TRBD1; J: TRBJ1-1; size: .; V: TRBV5-5; DNA: TGTGCCAGCAGGGGGAGGACAGGGGCGATCACTGAAGCTTTCTTT; CDR3: CASRGRTGAITEAFF
D: TRBD2; J: TRBJ2-1; size: .; V: TRBV6-2/TRBV6-3; DNA: TGTGCCAGCAGTCGGACTAGGTCCAATGAGCAGTTCTTC; CDR3: CASSRTRSNEQFF
D: .; J: TRBJ1-1; size: .; V: TRBV10-3; DNA: TGTGCCACCGGAGGGCGTGGGAACACTGAAGCTTTCTTT; CDR3: CATGGRGNTEAFF
D: .; J: TRBJ2-7; size: .; V: TRBV6-5; DNA: TGTGCCAGCAGTTACTCGCGTAGAAACGAGCAGTACTTC; CDR3: CASSYSRRNEQYF
D: .; J: TRBJ1-5; size: .; V: TRBV10-3; DNA: TGTGCCGCGAAAGACAGTAACAATCAGCCCCAGCATTTT; CDR3: CAAKDSNNQPQHF
D: .; J: TRBJ1-6; size: .; V: TRBV5-6; DNA: TGTGCCAGCAGCTTGGGGGACTCACTTCGGTCCCTCCACTTT; CDR3: CASSLGDSLRSLHF
D: .; J: TRBJ2-3; size: .; V: TRBV18; DNA: TGTGCCAGCTCACCCGCGACAGATACGCAGTATTTT; CDR3: CASSPATDTQYF